This T cell receptor (beta chain) emerged from a study of blood T cell repertoires in COVID-19. Study-wide context: Acute-phase and convalescent COVID-19 samples originated in the United States, Italy and Spain. Sources were T cells, B-cell-depleted T cells, or PBMCs; the material itself was cDNA or gDNA.

Per the original data handling: Amplification of reference gene primers provided the estimated nucleated cell counts. The protocol was immunoSEQ multiplex PCR, while the TCRdb copy is restricted to in-frame clones and leaves out a portion. That table gives V, J and clone size, and the DNA gave D and trimming. The table lists fewer than 85,000 clones, about 88% of them singletons. CDR1 is MNHNS, CDR2 SASEGT, per germline. V was pared by 2 bases and J by 6 bases, with 9 bases of the junction left unmatched. The CDR3 covers 17 residues. The V and J genes are TRBV6-1 and TRBJ2-3, with 12 bases matching TRBD2. This receptor was identified in a human donor in a cohort sampled during active COVID-19. Sequenced sample: peripheral blood. In DNA form, the CDR3 reads TGTGCCAGCAGTGAACTAGCGGGAGGGGGGGCGCGGGATACGCAGTATTTT. Its translation: CASSELAGGGARDTQYF.